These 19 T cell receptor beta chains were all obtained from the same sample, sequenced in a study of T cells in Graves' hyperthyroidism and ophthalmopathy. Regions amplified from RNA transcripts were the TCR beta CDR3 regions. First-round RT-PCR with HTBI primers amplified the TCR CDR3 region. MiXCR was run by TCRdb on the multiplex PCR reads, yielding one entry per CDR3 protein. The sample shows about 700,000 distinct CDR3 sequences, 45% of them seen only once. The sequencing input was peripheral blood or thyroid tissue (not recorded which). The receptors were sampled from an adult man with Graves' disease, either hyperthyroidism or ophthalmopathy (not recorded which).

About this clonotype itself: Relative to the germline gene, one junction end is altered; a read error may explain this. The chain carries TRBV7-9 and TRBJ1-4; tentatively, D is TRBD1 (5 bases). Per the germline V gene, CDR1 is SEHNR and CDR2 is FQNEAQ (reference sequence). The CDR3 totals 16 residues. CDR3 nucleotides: TGCGCCAGCAGCCAAGCTTCAGGGTTCACTAATGAAAAACTGTTTTTT. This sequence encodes CASSQASGFTNEKLFF. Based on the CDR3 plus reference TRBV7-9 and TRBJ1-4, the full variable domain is DTGVSQNPRHKITKRGQNVTFRCDPISEHNRLYWYRQTLGQGPEFLTYFQNEAQLEKSRLLSDRFSAERPKGSFSTLEIQRTEQGDSAMYLCASSQASGFTNEKLFFGSGTQLSVL.

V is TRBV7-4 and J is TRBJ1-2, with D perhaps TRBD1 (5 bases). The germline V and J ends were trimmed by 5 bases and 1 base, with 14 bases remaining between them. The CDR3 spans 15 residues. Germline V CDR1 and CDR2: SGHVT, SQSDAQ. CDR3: CASSQDRGSNYGYTF. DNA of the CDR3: TGTGCCAGCAGCCAAGATAGGGGCAGTAACTATGGCTACACCTTC.

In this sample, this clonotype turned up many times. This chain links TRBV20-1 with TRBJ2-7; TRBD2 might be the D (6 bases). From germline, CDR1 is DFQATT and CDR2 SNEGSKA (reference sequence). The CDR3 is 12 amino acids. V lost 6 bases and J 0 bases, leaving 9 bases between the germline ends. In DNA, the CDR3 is TGCAGTGCCGGCGGGGCCTCCTACGAGCAGTACTTC. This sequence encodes CSAGGASYEQYF.

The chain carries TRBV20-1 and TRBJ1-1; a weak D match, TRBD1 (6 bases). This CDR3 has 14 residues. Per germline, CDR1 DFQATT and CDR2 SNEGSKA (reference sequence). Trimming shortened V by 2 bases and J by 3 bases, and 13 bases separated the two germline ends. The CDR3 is CSARKNRVDTEAFF. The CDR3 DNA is TGCAGTGCTAGAAAAAACAGGGTAGACACTGAAGCTTTCTTT.

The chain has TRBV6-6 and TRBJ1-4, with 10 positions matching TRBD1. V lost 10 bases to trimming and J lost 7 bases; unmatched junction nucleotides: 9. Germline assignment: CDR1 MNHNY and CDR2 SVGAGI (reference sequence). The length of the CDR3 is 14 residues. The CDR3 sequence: CAISLTGGGEKLFF. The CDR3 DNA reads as TGTGCCATCAGCCTGACAGGGGGCGGTGAAAAACTGTTTTTT.

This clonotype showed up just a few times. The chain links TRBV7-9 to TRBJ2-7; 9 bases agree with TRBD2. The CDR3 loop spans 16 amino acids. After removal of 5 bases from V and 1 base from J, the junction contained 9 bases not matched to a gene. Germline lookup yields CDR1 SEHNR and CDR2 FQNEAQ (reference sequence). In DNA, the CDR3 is TGTGCCAGCAGCCAAGAAACTAGCGGGCCTTCCTACGAGCAGTACTTC. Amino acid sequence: CASSQETSGPSYEQYF.

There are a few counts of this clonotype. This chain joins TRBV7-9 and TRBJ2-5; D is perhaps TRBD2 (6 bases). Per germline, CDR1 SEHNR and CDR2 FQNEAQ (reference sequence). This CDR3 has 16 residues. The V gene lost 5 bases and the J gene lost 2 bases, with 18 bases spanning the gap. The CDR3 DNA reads TGTGCCAGCAGCCAGTCCCGGGACTGGCTACAAGAGACCCAGTACTTC. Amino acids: CASSQSRDWLQETQYF.

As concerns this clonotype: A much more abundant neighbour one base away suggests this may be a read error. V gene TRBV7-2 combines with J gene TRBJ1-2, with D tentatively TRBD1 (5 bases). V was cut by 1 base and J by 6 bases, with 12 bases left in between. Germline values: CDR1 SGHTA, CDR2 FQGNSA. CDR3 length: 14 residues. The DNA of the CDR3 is TGTGCCAGCAGCTTAGGTCCAGTGGGGGATGGCTACACCTTC. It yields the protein CASSLGPVGDGYTF. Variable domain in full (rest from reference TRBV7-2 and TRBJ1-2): GAGVSQSPSNKVTEKGKDVELRCDPISGHTALYWYRQSLGQGLEFLIYFQGNSAPDKSGLPSDRFSAERTGGSVSTLTIQRTQQEDSAVYLCASSLGPVGDGYTFGSGTRLTVV.

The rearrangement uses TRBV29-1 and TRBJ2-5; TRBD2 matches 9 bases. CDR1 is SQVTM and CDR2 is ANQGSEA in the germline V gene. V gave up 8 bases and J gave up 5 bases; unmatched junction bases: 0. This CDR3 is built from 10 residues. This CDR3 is CSSGGETQYF. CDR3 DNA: TGCAGCAGCGGGGGGGAGACCCAGTACTTC.

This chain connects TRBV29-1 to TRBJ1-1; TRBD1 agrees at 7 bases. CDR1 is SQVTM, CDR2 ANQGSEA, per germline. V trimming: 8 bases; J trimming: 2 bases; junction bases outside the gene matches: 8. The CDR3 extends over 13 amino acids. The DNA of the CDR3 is TGCAGCAGCTCGACAGGGATAAACACTGAAGCTTTCTTT. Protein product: CSSSTGINTEAFF.

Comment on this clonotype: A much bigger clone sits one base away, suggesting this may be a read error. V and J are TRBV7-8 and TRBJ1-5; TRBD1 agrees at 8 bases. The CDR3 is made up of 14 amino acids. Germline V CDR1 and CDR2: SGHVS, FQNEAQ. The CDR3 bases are TGTGCCGGCAGCGTCGACAGGGGCTATCAGCCCCAGCATTTT. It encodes CAGSVDRGYQPQHF.

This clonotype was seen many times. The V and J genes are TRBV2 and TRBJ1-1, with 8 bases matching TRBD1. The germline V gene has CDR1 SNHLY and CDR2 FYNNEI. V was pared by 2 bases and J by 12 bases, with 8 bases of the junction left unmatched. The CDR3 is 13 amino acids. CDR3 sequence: CASSEIQGGVPFF. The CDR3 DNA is TGTGCCAGCAGTGAAATACAGGGGGGTGTACCTTTCTTT.

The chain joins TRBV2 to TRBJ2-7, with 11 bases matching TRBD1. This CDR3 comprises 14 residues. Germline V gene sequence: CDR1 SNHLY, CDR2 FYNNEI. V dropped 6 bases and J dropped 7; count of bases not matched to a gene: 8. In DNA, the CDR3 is TGTGCCAGCAGCGACGGACAGGGGGCGCGGGAGCAGTACTTC. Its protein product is CASSDGQGAREQYF.

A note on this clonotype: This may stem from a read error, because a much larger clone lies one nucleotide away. This chain's CDR3 is CASSWGTGSSPLHF. The CDR3 coding sequence is TGTGCCAGCAGCTGGGGGACAGGGAGTTCACCCCTCCACTTT. This chain joins TRBV5-8 and TRBJ1-6, with 9 nucleotides matching TRBD1. This CDR3 spans 14 amino acids. The V segment lost 3 bases and the J segment 9 bases; nucleotides outside the gene matches: 4. Germline V gene sequence: CDR1 SGHTS, CDR2 YDEGEE. The full variable domain, rest sourced from reference TRBV5-8 and TRBJ1-6, is EAGVTQSPTHLIKTRGQQATLRCSPISGHTSVYWYQQALGLGLQFLLWYDEGEERNRGNFPPRFSGRQFPNYSSELNVNALELEDSALYLCASSWGTGSSPLHFGNGTRLTVT.

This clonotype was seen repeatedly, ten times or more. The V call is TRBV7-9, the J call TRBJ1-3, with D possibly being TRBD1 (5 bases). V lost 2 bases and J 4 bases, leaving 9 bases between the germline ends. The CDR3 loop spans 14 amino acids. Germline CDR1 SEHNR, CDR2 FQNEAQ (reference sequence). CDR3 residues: CASSLSRGGNTIYF. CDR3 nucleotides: TGTGCCAGCAGCTTATCGAGGGGAGGAAACACCATATATTTT.

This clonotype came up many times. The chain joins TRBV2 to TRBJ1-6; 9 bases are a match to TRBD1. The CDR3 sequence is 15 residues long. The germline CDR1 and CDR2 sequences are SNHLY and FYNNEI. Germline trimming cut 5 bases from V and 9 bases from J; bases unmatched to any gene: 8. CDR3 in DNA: TGTGCCAGCAGTCCGGACAGGGGCCTTGGTTCACCCCTCCACTTT. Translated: CASSPDRGLGSPLHF.

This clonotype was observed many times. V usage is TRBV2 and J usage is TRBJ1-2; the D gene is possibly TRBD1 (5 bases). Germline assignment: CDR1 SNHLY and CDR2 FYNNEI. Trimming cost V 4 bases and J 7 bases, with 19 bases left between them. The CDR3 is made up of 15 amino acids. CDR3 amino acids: CASSGTKTAALGYTF. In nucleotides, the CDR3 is TGTGCCAGCAGTGGCACCAAGACAGCAGCCCTTGGCTACACCTTC.

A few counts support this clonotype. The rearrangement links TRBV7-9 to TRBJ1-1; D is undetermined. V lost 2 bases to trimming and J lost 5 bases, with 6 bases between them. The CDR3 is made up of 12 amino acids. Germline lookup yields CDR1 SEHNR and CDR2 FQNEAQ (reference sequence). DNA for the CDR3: TGTGCCAGCAGCTTATATGAGACTGAAGCTTTCTTT. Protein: CASSLYETEAFF.

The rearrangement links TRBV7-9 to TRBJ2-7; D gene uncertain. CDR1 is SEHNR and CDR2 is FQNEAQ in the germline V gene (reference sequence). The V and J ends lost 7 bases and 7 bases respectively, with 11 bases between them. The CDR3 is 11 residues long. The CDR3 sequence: CASMMAGEQYF. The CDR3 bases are TGTGCCAGCATGATGGCTGGGGAGCAGTACTTC.